These 7 T cell receptor beta chains share one sample of origin, sequenced in a study of T cell clonality in common variable immunodeficiency (dated by TCRdb to between 2014 and 2016). Preparation of the library involved the immunoSEQ multiplex PCR assay. Not all clones reach the TCRdb copy of this immuneACCESS table, which keeps in-frame sequences only. Checked studies attribute under half of the gap to unresolved V genes and leave the rest unexplained. This sample has 80,000 or so clones, none of them a singleton. Of the sample, approximately 0.81% falls within the top ten clones. Material: peripheral blood mononuclear cells. These receptors were obtained from a person aged 18 to 75 in good health.

The sample holds many counts of this clone. Sequence at one end of the junction differs from germline and may be a read error. The read comes to an end 3 residues before the CDR3 does, leaving the germline J gene to fill in the end. The genes are TRBV4-2 and TRBJ2-1, with D tentatively TRBD1 (6 bases). The CDR3 spans 18 residues. The germline CDR1 and CDR2 sequences are LGHNA and YNFKEQ. This CDR3 reads CASSQDPYGTRHYNEQFF. The part of the CDR3 DNA that was read is TGCGCCAGCAGCCAAGATCCGTACGGGACACGGCACTACAATGAG.

A note on this clone: A read error may explain this, as a much larger clone is one base away. The observed sequence ends 3 residues before the CDR3 terminus, with the missing tail filled in from the germline J gene. The genes are TRBV2 and TRBJ1-1; 9 nucleotides agree with TRBD1. V shed 6 bases, J shed 0 bases, and the junction held 2 bases outside the gene matches. This CDR3 is 14 amino acids long. CDR1 is SNHLY, CDR2 FYNNEI, per germline. Incomplete CDR3 DNA: TGTGCCAGCAGCACAGGGGGCATGAACACTGAA. Its translation is CASSTGGMNTE. The CDR3, in full, reads CASSTGGMNTEAFF.

This clone was recorded many times. The CDR3 goes on 3 residues after the read ends, and that part is filled in from the germline J gene. This chain joins TRBV5-4 and TRBJ1-2; 10 bases are shared with TRBD1. V shed 4 bases and J 4 bases; nucleotides not matched to a gene: 4. Germline CDR1 and CDR2: SGHNT and YYREEE (reference sequence). CDR3 size: 14 residues. The CDR3: CASSRDRGSYGYTF. The CDR3 bases that were read are TGTGCCAGCAGCCGGGACAGGGGTAGCTATGGC.

The sample holds many counts of this clone. The read stops 3 residues short of the end of the CDR3; the missing end is completed from the germline J gene. This chain joins TRBV7-9 and TRBJ1-3; no clear D. The CDR3 has 14 amino acids. CDR1 and CDR2 from the germline V gene are SEHNR and FQNEAQ (reference sequence). V lost 3 bases and J lost 4, with 10 bases in between. The sequenced CDR3 bases are TGTGCCAGCAGCTTTTCTGTTTTAGGAAACACC. Its protein is CASSFSVLGNT. The full CDR3 reads CASSFSVLGNTIYF.

This clone has ten or more counts. Sequencing ends 3 residues short of the CDR3 end; the germline J gene provides the rest. This chain uses TRBV7-9 with TRBJ1-1; D is perhaps TRBD1 (6 bases). CDR3 length: 15 amino acids. V lost 8 bases to trimming and J lost 0 bases, with 16 bases between them. The V gene's germline CDR1 is SEHNR and CDR2 FQNEAQ (reference sequence). CDR3 bases read: TGTGCCAGCTTTAATTCTGGACAGATGAACACTGAA. This gives the protein CASFNSGQMNTE. The entire CDR3 reads CASFNSGQMNTEAFF. Full variable domain (rest looked up from reference TRBV7-9 and TRBJ1-1): DTGVSQNPRHKITKRGQNVTFRCDPISEHNRLYWYRQTLGQGPEFLTYFQNEAQLEKSRLLSDRFSAERPKGSFSTLEIQRTEQGDSAMYLCASFNSGQMNTEAFFGQGTRLTVV.

Ten or more counts support this clone. The observed sequence ends 3 residues before the CDR3 terminus, with the missing tail filled in from the germline J gene. V usage is TRBV9 and J usage is TRBJ2-7, with no clear D. Germline lookup yields CDR1 SGDLS and CDR2 YYNGEE. The CDR3 length is 13 residues. V lost 0 bases to trimming and J lost 2 bases, with 6 bases between them. The CDR3: CASSVAPAYEQYF. Incomplete CDR3 DNA: TGTGCCAGCAGCGTAGCTCCTGCCTACGAG. Filled out from reference TRBV9 and TRBJ2-7, the complete variable domain reads DSGVTQTPKHLITATGQRVTLRCSPRSGDLSVYWYQQSLDQGLQFLIQYYNGEERAKGNILERFSAQQFPDLHSELNLSSLELGDSALYFCASSVAPAYEQYFGPGTRLTVT.

This clone was seen ten or more times. The CDR3 is cut off 3 residues early in the read; its end comes from the germline J gene. The rearrangement links TRBV30 to TRBJ2-7, with D tentatively TRBD1 or TRBD2 (6 bases each). Deletions cut 5 bases from V and 6 bases from J, with 23 bases between. The CDR3 extends over 15 amino acids. Germline CDR1 GTSNPN, CDR2 SVGIG (reference sequence). Incomplete CDR3 DNA: TGTGCCTGGGCCCCCCCTGGGCAGGGGAGGTGCGAG. Residues: CAWAPPGQGRCE. The full CDR3 reads CAWAPPGQGRCEQYF.